This entry describes one T cell receptor (beta chain). It has no known antigen specificity. Nothing much larger sits one base from this clone, and base qualities are not available. Library preparation was by the immunoSEQ multiplex PCR assay. The multiplex PCR relied on a mix of 60 forward primers for TCR Vbeta segments and 13 reverse primers for TCR Jbeta segments. Amplification of the CDR3 region of rearranged TCR beta genes was performed with a multiplex PCR assay on genomic DNA. The amplified TCR beta libraries were sequenced on the Illumina HiSeq System as 87-base-pair reads. The original pipeline was this. Across the 700 or so repertoires, a later analysis counted tens of millions of unique TCR beta chains, 8.5 million to 12 million of which were shared by at least two donors. Raw reads were error-corrected and collapsed into unique sequences by a nearest-neighbor algorithm in which closely related sequences were merged to remove PCR and sequencing errors. To assign V, D and J gene segments, CDR3 sequences were aligned to IMGT reference sequences. For a sequence to be retained, a match of at least six nucleotides was required to both a V gene segment and a J gene segment. Rearrangements were classified as productive when the CDR3 lacked stop codons and remained in frame with V and J, and all other rearrangements were classified as non-productive. CDR3 was defined by IMGT convention, running from the second conserved V-encoded cysteine to the conserved J-encoded phenylalanine. The earlier analysis of 500 to 650 of the donors excluded any sequence lacking an unambiguous match to a single V gene segment. In an earlier analysis of 587 of the donors, a V segment was called functional when productive rearrangements were above 56.7%, and segregating when the standard deviation between donors exceeded 5%. A statistical classification framework was developed to diagnose cytomegalovirus status using the catalog of TCR beta chain sequences. In a later analysis, V and J genes were assigned by comparing TCR nucleotide sequences against IMGT/GENE-DB human TR gene sequences. Using the TCRdist pipeline, a later analysis assigned CDR3 sequences along with most-parsimonious VDJ recombination scenarios. A later analysis defined each TCR beta chain by its CDR3 amino acid sequence plus V-gene family, and excluded reads lacking a unique V-gene family. To address suspected cross-contamination and a sequencing artifact, a later analysis removed under 600 highly shared, low-generation-probability nucleotide sequences. For each public chain, a later analysis derived a clonal expansion index from normalized ranks of inferred template counts within each repertoire. In a later analysis, generation probabilities were computed with a VDJ recombination model fitted to out-of-frame rearrangements, and the resulting probabilities were checked against IGoR. A later analysis scored TCR-TCR, TCR-HLA and TCR-CMV co-occurrence with hypergeometric tests, applying a repertoire-size bias correction to TCR pairs. In a later analysis, false discovery rates were estimated by permuting HLA or CMV assignments 20 times. In a later analysis, co-occurring TCRs were grouped using DBSCAN, and TCRdist sequence similarity was added for clustering within HLA-allele-positive subsets. Co-occurrence clustering excluded repertoires with fewer than 30,000 or more than 120,000 public chains, plus five with anomalous nucleotide sharing. Drawn from immuneACCESS, this table holds only the in-frame rearrangements with V and J called that TCRdb kept. Clones are partly lost; checked studies trace under half to an unresolved V gene and leave the rest unexplained. That table furnishes V, J and clone size, whereas the DNA furnished D and trimming. The sample table records 150,000 to 200,000 clones; around 84% of these occur just once. Clones ranked in the top ten supply approximately 2% of the sample.

For CDR1 and CDR2, the germline V gene (reference sequence) lists LNHDA and SQIVND. The CDR3 goes from the cysteine to the phenylalanine over 14 residues. Only the CDR3 DNA stays, 42 bases, in frame from base 1. Germline trimming: 3 bases from V, 7 bases from J; junction bases outside gene matches: 4. In total, 630 or so healthy bone marrow donors made up the cohort. Cohort members were all nominally healthy when sampled, although unrecorded immune exposures were likely present. The donor was CMV seronegative and was included in the group of a few hundred seronegative cohort members. A peripheral blood sample was collected from each donor, and TCR beta sequencing was performed on peripheral blood mononuclear cells. Genomic DNA extraction from the blood cell samples was performed with the Qiagen DNeasy Blood Extraction Kit. The sample belongs to a study of cytomegalovirus exposure and HLA in healthy donors (dated by TCRdb to 2016 to 2017). Describing the broader study: According to an earlier analysis of several hundred of the donors, 150 million to 200 million T cells yielded 90 million to 140 million unique TCR beta sequences and about 300 Gb of sequence data. Of the 300 to 500 genotyped donors, 81% were placed in the genetic ancestry cluster associated with self-reported Caucasian donors. Typing coverage differed by locus: A, B, C, DRB1 and DQB1 were typed in roughly 620-640 donors, DQA1 in roughly 510, DPA1 in around 600, and DPB1 in roughly 470. A later genetic analysis used genome-wide SNP genotypes for about three fifths of the 666 donors, treating that subset as a discovery cohort. To decide whether each TCR beta V gene segment behaved as functional or pseudogenic, an earlier analysis of nearly 600 of the donors relied on high-throughput TCR beta sequencing. Several DR-DQ haplotypes were treated as single units for association and clustering because of strong linkage in the cohort. Every discovery cohort repertoire had been produced on one sequencing platform. A later analysis re-examined previously published TCR beta repertoires from roughly 720 donors and added high-resolution HLA genotyping to investigate patterns of TCR occurrence. Both class I and class II loci were covered by HLA typing, at four-digit resolution. Alongside the repertoire data, information on donor age, sex, ethnicity and CMV serostatus was compiled. In the later analysis, no new phenotypic data were used to find candidate immune exposures; instead, reliance was placed on TCR beta sequences and their occurrence across donors. The study profiled the T cell repertoires of 500 to 800 subjects by immunosequencing and related them to cytomegalovirus serostatus. To predict cytomegalovirus infection status, the study brought together high-throughput TCR immunosequencing, statistical association of individual TCRs with disease status, and machine learning. The study aimed to test whether signatures of past pathogen exposure could be identified by cataloging public T cell receptors. Among almost 400 genotyped donors of the cohort, an average of approximately 230,000 unique TCR beta nucleotide sequences were sequenced per donor, roughly a sixth of them non-productive. A separate validation cohort of 100 to 150 different subjects was used in addition to the approximately 640-subject first cohort. Roughly 300 gigabases of sequencing data and approximately 85 million unique TCR sequences were included in an early release covering roughly 600 HLA-typed donors.

The paper's findings and limits, for the study overall: In an earlier analysis of approximately 590 of the donors, most TCR beta V segments appeared in productive rearrangements about 90% or about 30% of the time, broadly matching IMGT annotations. Strong co-occurrence of HLA alleles, especially DR and DQ, made assigning TCR associations to individual alleles difficult. According to a later analysis, TCR association rates differed among HLA loci, with DRB1 alleles showing the most associated TCRs and HLA-C alleles showing the fewest. A group of highly shared sequence variants was considered likely to be a technical artifact of the sequencing pipeline. The study gave a list of roughly 150 TCR beta chains associated with cytomegalovirus. A later analysis associated about 17,000 TCR beta sequences with specific HLA alleles at a false discovery rate of 0.05. Some IMGT-functional V segments, including TRBV6-2 and TRBV6-3, could not be distinguished by the 87-base-pair reads and were therefore excluded. The authors suggested that the approach could potentially be generalized to other disease states and immunological phenotypes. Compared with equally common non-associated chains, HLA-associated TCR beta chains in a later analysis were more clonally expanded and had lower generation probabilities. In a later analysis, several top co-occurrence clusters were reported to appear linked to parvovirus B19, influenza, CMV and Epstein-Barr virus. A few of the identified cytomegalovirus-associated TCR beta chains were confirmed in vitro to be specific for cytomegalovirus antigens. Most TCR sequences were observed very rarely across donors, whereas some public TCRs were present in many individuals. Compared with the approximately 600-donor mean, donors in an Asian-associated ancestry cluster had fewer N-insertions in productive TCRs, according to a later genetic analysis. Because HLA typing was missing for some donors at each locus, association tests included only the typed subset. A later analysis found that most CMV-associated TCR beta chains appeared HLA-restricted, with HLA associations seemingly driven largely by CMV exposure. An association between a missense DCLRE1C variant and V-gene and J-gene trimming of TCR beta chains was found in a later genetic analysis and replicated in an independent cohort. This cohort had only TCR beta chains sequenced, and the lack of alpha or paired-chain data limited which features could be detected. Immune exposure information for the cohort was limited to CMV serostatus. Linkage disequilibrium might explain the correlated functional status among segregating V segments, but an unknown experimental factor could not be ruled out. A further reported finding was that TCR beta sequences accurately predicted the HLA-A and HLA-B alleles for most subjects in the first cohort. Around 16 rarely observed V segments, including chromosome 9 orphons, were excluded from the earlier analysis of approximately 600 of the donors because counts were too low. Sequencing depth was assumed to be roughly uniform across donors in the presence/absence analyses, though that assumption may not hold. In both the original and validation cohorts, the classifier was reported to diagnose cytomegalovirus status with high specificity and sensitivity.

The chain uses TRBV19 and TRBJ2-1, with TRBD1 identical over 9 junction bases. Specimen: PBMCs. This TCR came from a woman aged 18 to 35 in good health and CMV-seronegative. The DNA reads as follows: TGTGCCAGTAGTATTGGGACAGGGATGAATGAGCAGTTCTTC. This encodes CASSIGTGMNEQFF.